These 10 T cell receptor beta chains were sequenced from one sample in a study of T cell repertoires in cytomegalovirus infection. TCRdb reprocessed the reads with MiXCR, giving one entry per CDR3 protein. The top ten hold around 13% of the sample, which has some 450,000 distinct CDR3 sequences, roughly a third seen once. The sequencing sample was made of PBMCs. All receptors come from a human donor in good health (CMV status not recorded). Some clones in this sample may be carry-over from other donors' samples.

This clonotype came up a few times. The rearrangement links TRBV12-3 or TRBV12-4 to TRBJ2-3; 7 nucleotides line up with TRBD2. The CDR3 loop spans 12 amino acids. J was trimmed by 12 bases and V by 6 bases; bases with no gene match: 9. Here the CDR3 reads CASRGPLAFQYF. Written as DNA, the CDR3 is TGTGCCAGCAGGGGCCCACTAGCGTTCCAGTATTTT.

The chain joins TRBV20-1 to TRBJ1-2, with D unresolved. The CDR3 runs 14 residues. V dropped 1 base and J dropped 8 bases, with 17 bases sitting between them. Germline V gives CDR1 DFQATT, CDR2 SNEGSKA (reference sequence). The CDR3, as DNA: TGCAGTGCTAGAGTATGGTTGGAAGGCGACGGCTACACCTTC. This sequence encodes CSARVWLEGDGYTF.

The chain couples TRBV6-1 to TRBJ1-1, with D maybe TRBD1 (5 bases). CDR3 length equals 14 residues. The V end lost 4 bases, the J end lost 5 bases, and 14 bases lay between the germline ends. Looked up from germline, CDR1 is MNHNS and CDR2 is SASEGT. The CDR3 DNA follows: TGTGCCAGCAGTGTAGCAGGGAGTGGGACTGAAGCTTTCTTT. Its protein product is CASSVAGSGTEAFF.

V gene TRBV2 combines with J gene TRBJ1-4; 11 nucleotides match TRBD1. Germline values: CDR1 SNHLY, CDR2 FYNNEI. The CDR3 is 15 residues long. V lost 8 bases and J lost 2; bases outside the gene matches: 4. As DNA, the CDR3 is TGTGCCAGCCGGGACAGGGGGATTACTAATGAAAAACTGTTTTTT. Protein product: CASRDRGITNEKLFF.

The V and J genes are TRBV20-1 and TRBJ1-5, with D possibly being TRBD1 (6 bases). V shed 5 bases and J shed 7 bases, with 15 bases lying between them. From germline, CDR1 is DFQATT and CDR2 SNEGSKA (reference sequence). CDR3 size: 13 residues. The CDR3 bases are TGCAGTGCTGAGGGGGGGGTGGAGCAGCCCCAGCATTTT. The encoded protein is CSAEGGVEQPQHF.

This clonotype was observed many times. As DNA, the CDR3 is TGTGCCAGCAGCGTTGGGACAGGGGAGAACACTGAAGCTTTCTTT. It encodes CASSVGTGENTEAFF. The chain links TRBV5-4 to TRBJ1-1, with 10 bases fitting TRBD1. This CDR3 spans 15 amino acids. With 4 bases clipped from V and 1 base from J, the junction kept 4 bases outside the gene matches. In germline, CDR1 is SGHNT, CDR2 YYREEE (reference sequence). Using reference TRBV5-4 and TRBJ1-1 for the parts outside the CDR3, the full variable domain is ETGVTQSPTHLIKTRGQQVTLRCSSQSGHNTVSWYQQALGQGPQFIFQYYREEENGRGNFPPRFSGLQFPNYSSELNVNALELDDSALYLCASSVGTGENTEAFFGQGTRLTVV.

Only a few counts were recorded for this clonotype. The genes are TRBV10-3 and TRBJ2-1; 7 bases agree with TRBD2. The V gene's germline CDR1 is ENHRY and CDR2 SYGVKD. The CDR3 is 16 amino acids. Trimming cost V 5 bases and J 3 bases; bases outside gene matches: 10. The CDR3 nucleotides read TGTGCCATCAGTCCCCTTGGTGGGGGGGTCTACAATGAGCAGTTCTTC. Translated: CAISPLGGGVYNEQFF.

The V gene is TRBV20-1, the J gene TRBJ2-3, with 7 bases fitting TRBD2. Germline values: CDR1 DFQATT, CDR2 SNEGSKA (reference sequence). CDR3 length: 15 residues. J lost 2 bases, V lost 0 bases, and 5 bases had no gene match. CDR3 protein: CSARDPAGNTDTQYF. CDR3 nucleotide sequence: TGCAGTGCTAGAGACCCAGCGGGGAACACAGATACGCAGTATTTT.

The sample holds a few counts of this clonotype. This chain connects TRBV9 to TRBJ2-1; TRBD2 matches at 12 bases. After removal of 2 bases from V and 7 bases from J, the junction contained 7 bases not matched to a gene. Germline V gene sequence: CDR1 SGDLS, CDR2 YYNGEE. This CDR3 comprises 16 residues. CDR3 DNA: TGTGCCAGCAGCGTTGCGACTAGCGGGGGTCAAAATGAGCAGTTCTTC. Translation: CASSVATSGGQNEQFF.

The chain carries TRBV18 and TRBJ1-1; 7 bases match TRBD1. From germline, CDR1 is KGHSH and CDR2 LQKENI. The V gene end was trimmed by 6 bases and the J gene end by 1 base; junction bases not matched to a gene: 5. There are 14 residues in the CDR3. In DNA form, the CDR3 reads TGTGCCAGCTCCTTGACAGGGCAGAACACTGAAGCTTTCTTT. Translating it yields CASSLTGQNTEAFF. The whole variable domain, remainder taken from reference TRBV18 and TRBJ1-1, is NAGVMQNPRHLVRRRGQEARLRCSPMKGHSHVYWYRQLPEEGLKFMVYLQKENIIDESGMPKERFSAEFPKEGPSILRIQQVVRGDSAAYFCASSLTGQNTEAFFGQGTRLTVV.